This T cell receptor (beta chain) was observed in a study of shared clonotypes between healthy human individuals. For the study at large: Contributing individuals were a couple of females and a few males aged 18 to 49. The study's findings and limits: A handful of donors shared around 5.1% of their naive CD4 clonotypes.

This clone has just one count. What it recognizes is unknown. Different DNA sequences within this sample yield the same CDR3. A split of CD4+ cells into CD45RA+ naive and CD45RA-negative memory subsets was performed. Libraries were prepared by immunoSEQ multiplex PCR; TCRdb keeps only in-frame clonotypes and omits some of them. The data contain around 2.1 million clones, 95% of them singletons. The length of the CDR3 is 15 residues. V shed 0 bases and J 4 bases; nucleotides not matched to a gene: 4. In germline, CDR1 is SGHRS, CDR2 YFSETQ. This chain connects TRBV5-1 to TRBJ1-5; TRBD1 agrees at 7 bases. This receptor was obtained from a man aged 18-30 years in good health. The sample consisted of naive CD4+ T cells sorted from blood. Subset defined: CD45RA+ positively selected. In DNA form, the CDR3 reads TGCGCCAGCAGCTTGGGGCAGGGGGGTAATCAGCCCCAGCATTTT. Protein product: CASSLGQGGNQPQHF.